The present TCR beta chain was sequenced within a study of post-analysis software for immune sequencing data (dated by TCRdb to 2014 to 2015). Study-level background: Relapsing-remitting, secondary progressive and progressive-relapsing multiple sclerosis were recorded as disease courses, and subtype annotation was lacking for some patients. The multiple sclerosis patient repertoires were compared with 11 previously published healthy control repertoires from donors aged about 6 to 26 years. A subset of samples was prepared in parallel using single-end sample barcoding, then pooled and co-amplified after Illumina adapter ligation. Study-level results and caveats: The control group was slightly older than the multiple sclerosis patient group. Compared with controls, multiple sclerosis patients had significantly lower normalized Chao1 diversity, a finding suggesting substantial peripheral T-cell clonal expansion. Direct clustering with F measure revealed strong co-clustering of samples prepared in the same batch, which led to a batch-effect correction. Four to six TRBV segments, including TRBV5-6, TRBV5-1 and TRBV20-1, were significantly more frequent in patients than controls.

To demonstrate the VDJtools post-analysis software, TCR beta repertoires were profiled from the peripheral blood of about a dozen young patients with multiple sclerosis. The multiple sclerosis patients were children and adolescents between about 6 and 15 years of age. Deletion took 2 bases off V and 2 bases off J, with a span of 9 bases between the germline ends. The germline V gene (reference sequence) sets CDR1 to DFQATT and CDR2 to SNEGSKA. The CDR3 covers 13 residues, taking in both the cysteine and the phenylalanine. The sequence is cut down to CDR3 DNA, 39 bases in frame from base 1. Library generation was performed with PCR. Data came from an Illumina HiSeq 2500. To reduce PCR and sequencing biases, unique molecular identifiers were incorporated into the TCR beta cDNA libraries. Per 1 to 10 million input T cells, roughly 500,000 cDNA molecules were obtained, such that each molecule approximated one T cell. The same protocol used for the earlier healthy control dataset was applied to prepare and sequence the patient libraries. Samples belonging to the same batch were prepared together, multiplexed and sequenced on a shared HiSeq lane. The study's own analysis went as follows. MIGEC handled the raw barcoded reads, throwing out single-read molecular identifier groups before consensus assembly and CDR3 extraction. Clonotype tables were post-analysed with VDJtools, and diversity was normalized by down-sampling all datasets to the smallest sample size. In repertoire overlap clustering, CDR3 amino acid sequences, but not nucleotide sequences, were matched to correct batch-related cross-sample contamination. Using fastp trimming at Q25 and MiXCR clonotype assembly, TCRdb reanalyzed the public sequencing data and kept in-frame beta chains. Here each entry gathers all rows of one CDR3 protein and keeps the most common genes and DNA. The V and J calls, along with clone size, are taken from TCRdb and not from the paper's own processing. Within this sample are some 890,000 distinct CDR3 sequences, with about 50% of them counted one time only. Together, the top ten hold approximately 4.5% of the sample.

Worth noting for this clonotype: The target of this receptor is not known. One base away there is no much larger clone; base qualities are not given.

This receptor was taken from a girl aged 5 to 17 with multiple sclerosis. The sequenced sample was blood. The sequence is built from TRBV20-1 and TRBJ2-5, with TRBD2 tentatively as D gene (5 bases match). DNA sequence: TGCAGTGCTAGACCCAGCGGTCAAGAGACCCAGTACTTC. Its protein is CSARPSGQETQYF.